This T cell receptor beta chain was captured by sequencing in a study of shared clonotypes between healthy human individuals. In the source study's methods: ImmunoSEQ junction-only sequences lacked quality scores, so their filtering differed. Measured with immunoSEQ multiplex PCR; TCRdb has only the in-frame clones, and not every one. V and J calls and clone size come straight from that table; D and trimming were deduced from the DNA. The sample holds hundreds of thousands of clones, around 72% seen once. This clone was observed a handful of times. The antigen remains unidentified. Broader study findings: What naive subsets generally showed was a larger estimated richness than memory subsets showed.

The receptor was derived from a woman aged 25 to 39 in good health. Sequenced sample: memory CD4+ T cells sorted from blood. Subset meaning: CD45RA-negative fraction.

The CDR3 reads CAISEEGFQPQHF. CDR3 DNA: TGTGCCATCAGTGAGGAAGGGTTTCAGCCCCAGCATTTT. The chain links TRBV10-3 to TRBJ1-5; D is undetermined. V was shortened by 2 bases and J by 6 bases, with 8 bases between the two germline ends. CDR1 is ENHRY, CDR2 SYGVKD, per germline. This CDR3 has 13 amino acids.